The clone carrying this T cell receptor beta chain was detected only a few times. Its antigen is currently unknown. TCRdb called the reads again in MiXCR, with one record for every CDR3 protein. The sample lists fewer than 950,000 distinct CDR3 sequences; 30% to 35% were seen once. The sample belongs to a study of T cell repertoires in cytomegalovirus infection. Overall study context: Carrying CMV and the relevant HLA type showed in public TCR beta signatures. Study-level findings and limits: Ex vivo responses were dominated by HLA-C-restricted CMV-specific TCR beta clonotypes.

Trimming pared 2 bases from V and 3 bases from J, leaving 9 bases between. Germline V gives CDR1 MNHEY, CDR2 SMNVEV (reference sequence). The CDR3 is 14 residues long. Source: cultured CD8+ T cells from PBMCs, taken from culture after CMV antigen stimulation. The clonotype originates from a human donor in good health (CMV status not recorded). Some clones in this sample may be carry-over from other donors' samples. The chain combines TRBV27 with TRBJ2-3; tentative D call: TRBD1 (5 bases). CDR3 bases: TGTGCCAGCAGTTTACTCCAGGGAACAGATACGCAGTATTTT. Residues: CASSLLQGTDTQYF.